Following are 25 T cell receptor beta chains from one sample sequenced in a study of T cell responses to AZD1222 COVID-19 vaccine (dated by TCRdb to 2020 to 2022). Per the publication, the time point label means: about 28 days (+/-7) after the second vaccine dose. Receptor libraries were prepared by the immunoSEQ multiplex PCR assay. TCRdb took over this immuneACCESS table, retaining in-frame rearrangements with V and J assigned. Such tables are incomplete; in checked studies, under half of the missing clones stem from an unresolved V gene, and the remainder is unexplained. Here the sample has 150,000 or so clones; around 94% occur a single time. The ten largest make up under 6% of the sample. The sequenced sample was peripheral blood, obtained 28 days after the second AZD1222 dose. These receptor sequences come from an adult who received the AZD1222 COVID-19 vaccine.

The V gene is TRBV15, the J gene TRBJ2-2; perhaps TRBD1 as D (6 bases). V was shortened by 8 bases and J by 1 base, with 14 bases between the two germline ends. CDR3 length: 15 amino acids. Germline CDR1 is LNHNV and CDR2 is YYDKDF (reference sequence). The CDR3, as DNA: TGTGCCACCGAAGAGGACAGCCTGAACACCGGGGAGCTGTTTTTT. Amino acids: CATEEDSLNTGELFF.

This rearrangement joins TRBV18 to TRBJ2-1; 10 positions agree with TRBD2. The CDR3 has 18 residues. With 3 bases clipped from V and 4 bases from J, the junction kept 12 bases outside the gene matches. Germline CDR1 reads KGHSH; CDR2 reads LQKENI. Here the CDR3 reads CASSPQEGLATGYNEQFF. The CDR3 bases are TGTGCCAGCTCACCCCAAGAGGGACTAGCGACGGGTTACAATGAGCAGTTCTTC. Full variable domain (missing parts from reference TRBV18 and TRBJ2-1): NAGVMQNPRHLVRRRGQEARLRCSPMKGHSHVYWYRQLPEEGLKFMVYLQKENIIDESGMPKERFSAEFPKEGPSILRIQQVVRGDSAAYFCASSPQEGLATGYNEQFFGPGTRLTVL.

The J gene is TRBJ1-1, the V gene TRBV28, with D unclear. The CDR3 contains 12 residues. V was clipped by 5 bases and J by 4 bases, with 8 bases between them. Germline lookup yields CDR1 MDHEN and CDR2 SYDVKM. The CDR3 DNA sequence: TGTGCCAGCAGTGGACGCCCCACTGAAGCTTTCTTT. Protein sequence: CASSGRPTEAFF.

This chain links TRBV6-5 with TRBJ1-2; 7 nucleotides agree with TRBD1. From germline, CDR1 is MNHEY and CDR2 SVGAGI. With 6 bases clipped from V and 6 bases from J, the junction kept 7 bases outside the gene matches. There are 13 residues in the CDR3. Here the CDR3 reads CASSRDRVDGYTF. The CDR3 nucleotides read TGTGCCAGCAGCAGAGACAGGGTTGATGGCTACACCTTC.

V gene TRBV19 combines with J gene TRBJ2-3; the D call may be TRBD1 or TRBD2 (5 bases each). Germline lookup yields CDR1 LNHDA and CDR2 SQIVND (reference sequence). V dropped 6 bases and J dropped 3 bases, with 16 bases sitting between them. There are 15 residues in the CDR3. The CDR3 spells CASRRDPRGTDTQYF. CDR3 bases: TGTGCCAGTAGACGGGACCCTCGAGGGACAGATACGCAGTATTTT.

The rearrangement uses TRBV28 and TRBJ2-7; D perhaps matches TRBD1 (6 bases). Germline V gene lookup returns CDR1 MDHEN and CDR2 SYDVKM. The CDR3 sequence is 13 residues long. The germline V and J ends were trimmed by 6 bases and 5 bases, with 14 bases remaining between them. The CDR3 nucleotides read TGTGCCAGCAGAAAACAGGGTTCTCACGAGCAGTACTTC. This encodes CASRKQGSHEQYF. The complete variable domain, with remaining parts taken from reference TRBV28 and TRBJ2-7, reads DVKVTQSSRYLVKRTGEKVFLECVQDMDHENMFWYRQDPGLGLRLIYFSYDVKMKEKGDIPEGYSVSREKKERFSLILESASTNQTSMYLCASRKQGSHEQYFGPGTRLTVT.

DNA for the CDR3: TGCGCCAGCAGCTTGCGACAGGGGGTTGAGGGCTACACCTTC. Encoded protein: CASSLRQGVEGYTF. The genes are TRBV5-1 and TRBJ1-2, with 9 bases identical to TRBD1. Germline V gives CDR1 SGHRS, CDR2 YFSETQ. The CDR3 contains 14 residues. Trimming cost V 1 base and J 8 bases; bases outside gene matches: 6. The whole variable domain, filled in from reference TRBV5-1 and TRBJ1-2, reads KAGVTQTPRYLIKTRGQQVTLSCSPISGHRSVSWYQQTPGQGLQFLFEYFSETQRNKGNFPGRFSGRQFSNSRSEMNVSTLELGDSALYLCASSLRQGVEGYTFGSGTRLTVV.

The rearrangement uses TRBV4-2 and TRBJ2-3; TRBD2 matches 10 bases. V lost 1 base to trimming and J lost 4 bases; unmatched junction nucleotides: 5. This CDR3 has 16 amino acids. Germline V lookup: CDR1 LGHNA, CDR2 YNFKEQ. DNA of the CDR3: TGTGCCAGCAGCCAAGCGGCTAGCGGGAGTTCAGATACGCAGTATTTT. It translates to CASSQAASGSSDTQYF.

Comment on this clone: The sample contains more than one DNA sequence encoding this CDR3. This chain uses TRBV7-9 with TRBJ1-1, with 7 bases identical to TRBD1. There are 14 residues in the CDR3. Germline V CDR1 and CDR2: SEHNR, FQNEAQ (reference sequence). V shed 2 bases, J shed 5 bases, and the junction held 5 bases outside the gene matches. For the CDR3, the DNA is TGTGCCAGCAGCTTACAGGGGGTTGGGACTGAAGCTTTCTTT. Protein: CASSLQGVGTEAFF.

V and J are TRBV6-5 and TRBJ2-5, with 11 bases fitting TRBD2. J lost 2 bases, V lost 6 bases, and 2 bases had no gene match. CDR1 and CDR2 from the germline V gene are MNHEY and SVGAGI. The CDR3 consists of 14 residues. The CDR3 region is CASRLAGAQETQYF. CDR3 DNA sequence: TGTGCCAGCAGACTAGCGGGAGCGCAAGAGACCCAGTACTTC.

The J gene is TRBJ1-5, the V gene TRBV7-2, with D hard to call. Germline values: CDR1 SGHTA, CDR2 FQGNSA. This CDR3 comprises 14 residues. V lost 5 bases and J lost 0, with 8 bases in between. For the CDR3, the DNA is TGTGCCAGCAGCCCACCGTATAGCAATCAGCCCCAGCATTTT. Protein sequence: CASSPPYSNQPQHF.

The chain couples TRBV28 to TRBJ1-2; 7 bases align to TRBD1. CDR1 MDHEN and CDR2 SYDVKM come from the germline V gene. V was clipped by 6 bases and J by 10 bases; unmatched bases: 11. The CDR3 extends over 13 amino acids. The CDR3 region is CASSPGQPLAYTF. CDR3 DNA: TGTGCCAGCAGCCCGGGACAGCCCTTGGCCTACACCTTC.

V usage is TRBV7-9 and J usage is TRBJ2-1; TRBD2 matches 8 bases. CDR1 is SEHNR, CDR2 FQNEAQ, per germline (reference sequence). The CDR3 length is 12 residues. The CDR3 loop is CGVEREMDEQFF. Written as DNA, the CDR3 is TGTGGGGTGGAGCGGGAGATGGATGAGCAGTTCTTC.

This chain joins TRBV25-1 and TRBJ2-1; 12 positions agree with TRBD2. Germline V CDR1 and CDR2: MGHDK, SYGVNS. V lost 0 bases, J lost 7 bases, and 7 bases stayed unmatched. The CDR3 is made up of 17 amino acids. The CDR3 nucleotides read TGTGCCAGCAGTGAATACATACCCGGGACTAGCGGGAATGAGCAGTTCTTC. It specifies CASSEYIPGTSGNEQFF.

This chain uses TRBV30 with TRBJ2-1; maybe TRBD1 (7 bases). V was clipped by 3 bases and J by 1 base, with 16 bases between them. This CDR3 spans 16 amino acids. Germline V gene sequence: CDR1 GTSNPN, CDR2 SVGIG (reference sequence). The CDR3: CAWSKGDSGSYNEQFF. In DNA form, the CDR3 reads TGTGCCTGGAGCAAAGGGGACAGCGGGTCCTACAATGAGCAGTTCTTC.

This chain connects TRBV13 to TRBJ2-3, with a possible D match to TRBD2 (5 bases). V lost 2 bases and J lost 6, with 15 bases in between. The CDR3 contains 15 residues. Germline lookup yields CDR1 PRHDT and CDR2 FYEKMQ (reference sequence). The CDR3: CASSLQLAGIDTQYF. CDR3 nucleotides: TGTGCCAGCAGCTTACAGTTAGCCGGGATTGATACGCAGTATTTT. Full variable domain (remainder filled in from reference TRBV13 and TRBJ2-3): AAGVIQSPRHLIKEKRETATLKCYPIPRHDTVYWYQQGPGQDPQFLISFYEKMQSDKGSIPDRFSAQQFSDYHSELNMSSLELGDSALYFCASSLQLAGIDTQYFGPGTRLTVL.

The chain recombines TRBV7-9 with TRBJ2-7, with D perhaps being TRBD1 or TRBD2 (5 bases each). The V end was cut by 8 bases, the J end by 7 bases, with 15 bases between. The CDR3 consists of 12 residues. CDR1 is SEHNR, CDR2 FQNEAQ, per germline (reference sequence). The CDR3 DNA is TGTGCCAGCGCACATGGGGGAGTGGAGCAGTACTTC. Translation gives CASAHGGVEQYF.

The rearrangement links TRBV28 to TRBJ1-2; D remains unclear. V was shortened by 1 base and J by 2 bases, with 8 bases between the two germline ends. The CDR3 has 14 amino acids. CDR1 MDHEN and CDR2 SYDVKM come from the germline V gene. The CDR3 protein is CASSLLGGNYGYTF. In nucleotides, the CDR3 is TGTGCCAGCAGTTTATTGGGAGGGAACTATGGCTACACCTTC.

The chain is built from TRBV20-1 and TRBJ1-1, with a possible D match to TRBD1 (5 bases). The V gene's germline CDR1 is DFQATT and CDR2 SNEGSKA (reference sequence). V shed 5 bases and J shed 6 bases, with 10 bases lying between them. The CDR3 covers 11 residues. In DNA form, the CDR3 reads TGCAGTGCTCCCAGGGTGTCTGAAGCTTTCTTT. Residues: CSAPRVSEAFF.

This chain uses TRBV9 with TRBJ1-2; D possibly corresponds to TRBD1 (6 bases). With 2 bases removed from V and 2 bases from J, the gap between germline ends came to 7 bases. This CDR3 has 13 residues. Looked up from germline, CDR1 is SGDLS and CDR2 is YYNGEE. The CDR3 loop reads CASSVTGNYGYTF. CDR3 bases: TGTGCCAGCAGCGTCACAGGGAACTATGGCTACACCTTC.

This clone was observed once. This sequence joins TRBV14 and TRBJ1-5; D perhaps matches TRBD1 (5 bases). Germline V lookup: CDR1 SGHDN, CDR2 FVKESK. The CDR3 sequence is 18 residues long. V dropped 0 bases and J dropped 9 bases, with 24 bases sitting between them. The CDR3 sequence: CASSQDYSRGGPHRPQHF. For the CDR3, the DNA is TGTGCCAGCAGCCAAGATTACTCACGCGGGGGACCGCATAGGCCCCAGCATTTT.

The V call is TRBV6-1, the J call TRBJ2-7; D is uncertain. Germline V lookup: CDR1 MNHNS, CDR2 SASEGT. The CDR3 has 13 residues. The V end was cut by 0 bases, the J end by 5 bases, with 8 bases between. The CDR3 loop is CASSEAGSDEQYF. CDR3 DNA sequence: TGTGCCAGCAGTGAAGCTGGTTCAGACGAGCAGTACTTC.

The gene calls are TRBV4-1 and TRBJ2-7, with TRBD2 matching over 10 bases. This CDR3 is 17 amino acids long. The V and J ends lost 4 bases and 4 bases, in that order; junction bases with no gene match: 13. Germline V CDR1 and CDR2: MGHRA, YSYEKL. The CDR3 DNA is TGCGCCAGCAGCCCCAAGGGGGCTAGCGGGAGTTTGTACGAGCAGTACTTC. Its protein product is CASSPKGASGSLYEQYF.

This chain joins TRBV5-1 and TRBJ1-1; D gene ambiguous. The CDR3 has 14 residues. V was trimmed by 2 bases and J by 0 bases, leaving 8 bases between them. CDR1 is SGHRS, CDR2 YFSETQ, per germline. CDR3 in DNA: TGCGCCAGCAGCTTTGGACCGGTGAACACTGAAGCTTTCTTT. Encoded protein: CASSFGPVNTEAFF.

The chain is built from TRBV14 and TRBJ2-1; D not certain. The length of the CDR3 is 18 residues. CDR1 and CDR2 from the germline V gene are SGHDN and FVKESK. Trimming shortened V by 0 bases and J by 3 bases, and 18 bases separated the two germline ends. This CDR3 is CASSQDNTLRTLYNEQFF. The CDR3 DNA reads TGTGCCAGCAGCCAAGATAATACTTTAAGGACCCTCTACAATGAGCAGTTCTTC.